The clone carrying this T cell receptor (beta chain) was counted only a few times. Its target is not known. As handled by the study authors: Clinicopathological groups of papillary thyroid cancer showed CDR3 differences that were used to build a distant-metastasis classifier. TCRdb re-analyzed the PCR reads through MiXCR. The V and J calls follow TCRdb's processing rather than the paper's. The sample has 30,000 to 35,000 clones; 25% to 30% are singletons. Each patient came to thyroid surgery without any prior treatment (of any kind). The V and J ends lost 4 bases and 7 bases respectively, with 19 bases between them. The length of the CDR3 is 16 residues. Germline CDR1 and CDR2: MNHEY and SMNVEV (reference sequence). These data belong to a study of metastatic and nonmetastatic thyroid tumors. Study in general: Across peripheral blood and tumor or nodule tissue samples taken from malignant and benign thyroid patients, the repertoires were compared with one another. Whole-study findings and limits: Compared with benign nodules, malignant thyroid tumors were reported to have significantly higher TCR beta diversity in both blood and tumor.

The chain joins TRBV27 to TRBJ1-4; D is possibly TRBD1 (5 bases). This TCR was recovered from a female donor with papillary thyroid cancer or a benign thyroid nodule (not recorded which). Some clones in this sample may be carry-over from other donors' samples. The sample comprised blood. CDR3 region: CASSSFAEGRGEKLFF. CDR3 sequence (DNA): TGTGCCAGCAGTTCCTTCGCAGAGGGGCGGGGTGAAAAACTGTTTTTT.